Listed below are T cell receptor beta chains from one sample, sequenced in a study of cytomegalovirus exposure and HLA in healthy donors. Only in-frame clones appear in the TCRdb table, and some are missing; sequencing was by immunoSEQ multiplex PCR. The sample has about 110,000 clones; about 72% are singletons. Sequenced sample: PBMCs. All receptors derive from a man in his late teens or twenties in good health and CMV-seronegative. The CDR3 runs from the conserved cysteine through the conserved F or W. A D gene is named only where the DNA matches it firmly. The size entry is marked missing in some rows and otherwise reads once, few, many or a size class.

J gene: TRBJ2-7; V gene: TRBV9; clone size: -; D gene: TRBD1; CDR3 DNA: TGTGCCAGTCAGGGGGCTGGTTACGAGCAGTACTTC; CDR3 protein: CASQGAGYEQYF
J gene: TRBJ1-2; V gene: TRBV7-2; clone size: -; D gene: -; CDR3 DNA: TGTGCCAGCAGCTGGGGGCAGAAGTATGGCTACACCTTC; CDR3 protein: CASSWGQKYGYTF
J gene: TRBJ2-7; V gene: TRBV7-9; clone size: few; D gene: TRBD1; CDR3 DNA: TGTGCCAGCAGCACCCTGACAGGGAAGTACGAGCGGTACTTC; CDR3 protein: CASSTLTGKYERYF
J gene: TRBJ2-2; V gene: TRBV9; clone size: -; D gene: TRBD1; CDR3 DNA: TGTGCCAGCAGCAGACAGGGGCAGAACGGGGAGCTGTTTTTT; CDR3 protein: CASSRQGQNGELFF
J gene: TRBJ2-1; V gene: TRBV5-1; clone size: -; D gene: TRBD2; CDR3 DNA: TGCGCCAGCAGCTGGGGTGTCGAGCGGGGAAATAATGAGCAGTTCTTC; CDR3 protein: CASSWGVERGNNEQFF
J gene: TRBJ1-6; V gene: TRBV29-1; clone size: -; D gene: -; CDR3 DNA: TGCAGCGCTCAGGAGGGGAAGGGATCACCCCTCCACTTT; CDR3 protein: CSAQEGKGSPLHF
J gene: TRBJ2-7; V gene: TRBV10-3; clone size: -; D gene: TRBD1; CDR3 DNA: TGTGCCATCACCAGCCGGGACAGGGAGTACGAGCAGTACTTC; CDR3 protein: CAITSRDREYEQYF
J gene: TRBJ1-1; V gene: TRBV7-2; clone size: -; D gene: -; CDR3 DNA: TGTGCCAGCAGCTTAGGGAGTCCCCTTTTGATTTTT; CDR3 protein: CASSLGSPLLIF
J gene: TRBJ1-5; V gene: TRBV7-9; clone size: -; D gene: -; CDR3 DNA: TGTGCCAGCAGCCCGCAGGGGCTTCAGCCCCAGCATTTT; CDR3 protein: CASSPQGLQPQHF
J gene: TRBJ1-5; V gene: TRBV15; clone size: -; D gene: -; CDR3 DNA: TGTGCCACCAGCAGGGGAATAGGACGCAGGAGGGATCAGCCCCAGCATTTT; CDR3 protein: CATSRGIGRRRDQPQHF
J gene: TRBJ2-2; V gene: TRBV4-2; clone size: -; D gene: TRBD1; CDR3 DNA: TGTGCCAGCAGCCAAGGACAGGGACAGGACACCGGGGAGCTGTTTTTT; CDR3 protein: CASSQGQGQDTGELFF
J gene: TRBJ2-1; V gene: TRBV28; clone size: -; D gene: -; CDR3 DNA: TGTGCCAGCACAGGGAATTACAATGAGCAGTTCTTC; CDR3 protein: CASTGNYNEQFF
J gene: TRBJ1-1; V gene: TRBV10-1; clone size: -; D gene: -; CDR3 DNA: TGCGCCAGCAGCCGTTCGGGGATCTACACTGAAGCTTTCTTT; CDR3 protein: CASSRSGIYTEAFF
J gene: TRBJ1-2; V gene: TRBV5-5; clone size: -; D gene: TRBD1; CDR3 DNA: TGTGCCAGCAGCTACCCCGGGACAGGTGGTGGCTACACCTTC; CDR3 protein: CASSYPGTGGGYTF
J gene: TRBJ1-2; V gene: TRBV19; clone size: -; D gene: -; CDR3 DNA: TGTGCCAGTAGTATGTCCAGGGGTGGCTACCCCTTC; CDR3 protein: CASSMSRGGYPF
J gene: TRBJ2-1; V gene: TRBV9; clone size: -; D gene: -; CDR3 DNA: TGTGCCAGCAGCGTAGACAGTAACAATGAGCAGTTCTTC; CDR3 protein: CASSVDSNNEQFF
J gene: TRBJ2-7; V gene: TRBV6-1; clone size: few; D gene: TRBD1; CDR3 DNA: TGTGCCAGCAGTGGGGAAGACAGGGGCCTCCCTCTTTCCTACGAGCAGTACTTC; CDR3 protein: CASSGEDRGLPLSYEQYF
J gene: TRBJ2-1; V gene: TRBV6-5; clone size: -; D gene: -; CDR3 DNA: TGTGCCAGCAGACAGGACAGAAGCTCCTACAATGAGCAGTTCTTC; CDR3 protein: CASRQDRSSYNEQFF
J gene: TRBJ1-3; V gene: TRBV19; clone size: -; D gene: -; CDR3 DNA: TGTGCCAGTAGTACCCACCCAGGGACTGGAAACACCATATATTTT; CDR3 protein: CASSTHPGTGNTIYF
J gene: TRBJ1-1; V gene: TRBV6-1; clone size: -; D gene: TRBD1; CDR3 DNA: TGTGCCAGCAGTGGGGGGACAGGCCCGAACACTGAAGCTTTCTTT; CDR3 protein: CASSGGTGPNTEAFF
J gene: TRBJ1-4; V gene: TRBV5-5; clone size: -; D gene: -; CDR3 DNA: TGTGCCAGCAGCTTGGAAGCCCTAACTAATGAAAAACTGTTTTTT; CDR3 protein: CASSLEALTNEKLFF
J gene: TRBJ2-7; V gene: TRBV7-2; clone size: -; D gene: TRBD2; CDR3 DNA: TGTGCCAGCAGCCTCACGGCTAGCGGGCTCTCCTACGAGCAGTACTTC; CDR3 protein: CASSLTASGLSYEQYF
J gene: TRBJ2-5; V gene: TRBV19; clone size: few; D gene: -; CDR3 DNA: TGTGCCAGTAGTATACAGGGATGGGGCCAAGAGACCCAGTACTTC; CDR3 protein: CASSIQGWGQETQYF
J gene: TRBJ2-7; V gene: TRBV6-5; clone size: -; D gene: TRBD1; CDR3 DNA: TGTGCCAGCAGTTCTACAGGGGGCAGGTACGAGCAGTACTTC; CDR3 protein: CASSSTGGRYEQYF
J gene: TRBJ1-5; V gene: TRBV28; clone size: -; D gene: TRBD1; CDR3 DNA: TGTGCCAGCAGCCGCAGGACAGGGTTCGATCAGCCCCAGCATTTT; CDR3 protein: CASSRRTGFDQPQHF
J gene: TRBJ1-4; V gene: TRBV7-3; clone size: once; D gene: TRBD1; CDR3 DNA: TGTGCCAGCAGCTTAAAGGGGACAGGGAATGAAAAACTGTTTTTT; CDR3 protein: CASSLKGTGNEKLFF
J gene: TRBJ2-1; V gene: TRBV15; clone size: -; D gene: TRBD2; CDR3 DNA: TGTGCCACCAGCAGAGAAACTAGCGGGTTCTCCTACAATGAGCAGTTCTTC; CDR3 protein: CATSRETSGFSYNEQFF
J gene: TRBJ2-3; V gene: TRBV29-1; clone size: -; D gene: -; CDR3 DNA: TGCAGCGTTGAAGTTGGGCCTGAGGGCGCAGATACGCAGTATTTT; CDR3 protein: CSVEVGPEGADTQYF
J gene: TRBJ2-2; V gene: TRBV11-2; clone size: -; D gene: -; CDR3 DNA: TGTGCCAGCAGCTTTCTAAGGGGCACGAACACCGGGGAGCTGTTTTTT; CDR3 protein: CASSFLRGTNTGELFF
J gene: TRBJ1-1; V gene: TRBV10-3; clone size: few; D gene: -; CDR3 DNA: TGTGCCATCAGTGAGCCAGGGTCCACTGAAGCTTTCTTT; CDR3 protein: CAISEPGSTEAFF
J gene: TRBJ1-5; V gene: TRBV9; clone size: -; D gene: -; CDR3 DNA: TGTGCCAGCAGTAAGGGGGTGAGCAATCAGCCCCAGCATTTT; CDR3 protein: CASSKGVSNQPQHF
J gene: TRBJ1-1; V gene: TRBV6-1; clone size: -; D gene: -; CDR3 DNA: TGTGCCAGCAGGGGGGGGAGGGCAAAAGCTTTCTTT; CDR3 protein: CASRGGRAKAFF
J gene: TRBJ2-2; V gene: TRBV21-1; clone size: -; D gene: -; CDR3 DNA: TGTGCCAGCAGCAATGGTCTTGGGCGCAGGAAAAACACCGGGGAGCTGTTTTTT; CDR3 protein: CASSNGLGRRKNTGELFF
J gene: TRBJ2-5; V gene: TRBV5-1; clone size: -; D gene: -; CDR3 DNA: TGCGCCAGCAGCTTGGCATCCCCCCAAGAGACCCAGTACTTC; CDR3 protein: CASSLASPQETQYF
J gene: TRBJ2-7; V gene: TRBV25-1; clone size: -; D gene: -; CDR3 DNA: TGTGCCAGCGGGGGGACCCTGAGCTCCTACGAGCAGTACTTC; CDR3 protein: CASGGTLSSYEQYF
J gene: TRBJ2-2; V gene: TRBV7-9; clone size: few; D gene: -; CDR3 DNA: TGTGCCAGCAGGGAATCTGCAGGGGCTAACGGGGAGCTGTTTTTT; CDR3 protein: CASRESAGANGELFF
J gene: TRBJ1-1; V gene: TRBV14; clone size: -; D gene: -; CDR3 DNA: TGTGCCAGCAGCCCGACAGGTCGTGGCACTGAAGCTTTCTTT; CDR3 protein: CASSPTGRGTEAFF
J gene: TRBJ2-2; V gene: TRBV4-3; clone size: -; D gene: -; CDR3 DNA: TGCGCCAGCAGCCAAGACAGGGTCCGAACCGGGGAGCTGTTTTTT; CDR3 protein: CASSQDRVRTGELFF
J gene: TRBJ2-5; V gene: TRBV11-2; clone size: -; D gene: TRBD1; CDR3 DNA: TGTGCCAGCAGCCCGGGACAGCGCAACCAAGAGACCCAGTACTTC; CDR3 protein: CASSPGQRNQETQYF
J gene: TRBJ2-2; V gene: TRBV5-8; clone size: -; D gene: -; CDR3 DNA: TGTGCCAGCAGCTTGGCAAACACCGGGGAGCTGTTTTTT; CDR3 protein: CASSLANTGELFF
J gene: TRBJ2-7; V gene: TRBV5-1; clone size: -; D gene: -; CDR3 DNA: TGCGCCAGCAGTTATGACAGCTACGAGCAGTACTTC; CDR3 protein: CASSYDSYEQYF
J gene: TRBJ2-5; V gene: TRBV28; clone size: -; D gene: TRBD2; CDR3 DNA: TGTGCCACCCGCATGGCGGGGGGAAAAGAGACCCAGTACTTC; CDR3 protein: CATRMAGGKETQYF
J gene: TRBJ2-3; V gene: TRBV7-2; clone size: -; D gene: -; CDR3 DNA: TGTGCCAGCAGCTTAGTGGGTCCGGGAATAGATACGCAGTATTTT; CDR3 protein: CASSLVGPGIDTQYF